One and the same sample provided the 4 T cell receptor beta chains below, sequenced in a study of T cells after yellow fever vaccination. TCRdb reprocessed the 5' RACE reads with MiXCR, giving one entry per CDR3 protein. The table records roughly 79,000 distinct CDR3 sequences, 7.3% of them present only once. Sequenced material: CD8+ T cells sorted from PBMCs, taken about 10 days after the first yellow fever vaccination. Source of these receptors: a man aged 18 to 35 who received the YFV17D yellow fever vaccine.

This sequence joins TRBV7-6 and TRBJ2-1; 10 positions match TRBD2. The ends lost 5 bases at V and 3 bases at J; junction bases unmatched: 4. CDR3 length equals 15 residues. CDR1 and CDR2 (germline): SGHVS, FNYEAQ. The CDR3 DNA sequence: TGTGCCAGCAGCACCGGGACTAGCGTCTACAATGAGCAGTTCTTC. Encoded protein: CASSTGTSVYNEQFF.

At least ten counts were recorded for this clonotype. This chain uses TRBV5-5 with TRBJ1-2; 8 bases map to TRBD1. The CDR3 extends over 14 amino acids. Trimming cost V 0 bases and J 4 bases; bases outside gene matches: 2. Germline-derived CDR1 and CDR2 are SGHKS and YYEKEE (reference sequence). As DNA, the CDR3 is TGTGCCAGCAGCTTGGTGGGACAGGCCTATGGCTACACCTTC. Protein sequence: CASSLVGQAYGYTF.

Many counts were recorded for this clonotype. The V gene is TRBV28, the J gene TRBJ2-3; 9 positions agree with TRBD1. Germline-derived CDR1 and CDR2 are MDHEN and SYDVKM. The V gene end was trimmed by 5 bases and the J gene end by 2 bases; junction bases not matched to a gene: 5. The CDR3 loop spans 15 amino acids. The CDR3 DNA sequence: TGTGCCAGCAGTAGGACAGGGGATCTCACAGATACGCAGTATTTT. It specifies CASSRTGDLTDTQYF. The full variable domain, with the rest looked up from reference TRBV28 and TRBJ2-3, is DVKVTQSSRYLVKRTGEKVFLECVQDMDHENMFWYRQDPGLGLRLIYFSYDVKMKEKGDIPEGYSVSREKKERFSLILESASTNQTSMYLCASSRTGDLTDTQYFGPGTRLTVL.

This clonotype was counted at least ten times. The rearrangement links TRBV6-4 to TRBJ1-5; perhaps TRBD1 as D (5 bases). The V gene's germline CDR1 is MRHNA and CDR2 SNTAGT. The V end was cut by 7 bases, the J end by 5 bases, with 12 bases between. The CDR3 consists of 13 residues. In DNA, the CDR3 is TGTGCCAGCAATTGGACACCCTATCAGCCCCAGCATTTT. It specifies CASNWTPYQPQHF.